A selection of T cell receptor beta chains follows, all from one sample in a study of CD8 T cells in Susac syndrome. TCRdb re-called the immunoSEQ multiplex PCR reads with MiXCR, one entry per CDR3 protein. The table has about 110,000 distinct CDR3 sequences, 90% to 96% seen once. Specimen: CD4+ T cells from PBMCs. Source of these receptors: a human donor in good health. Each CDR3 is given with its conserved first and last residue. D genes are given only for firm matches. The listing skips clone size in some rows; elsewhere it reads once, few, many or a size class.

clone size: -
V gene: TRBV30
CDR3 length: 12
D gene: -
J gene: TRBJ2-7
CDR3 DNA: TGTGCCTGGAGTCGACAGTCCTACGAGCAGTACTTC
CDR3 protein: CAWSRQSYEQYF

clone size: -
V gene: TRBV3-1
CDR3 length: 13
D gene: -
J gene: TRBJ1-5
CDR3 DNA: TGTGCCAGCAGCCAAGATGAAGATCAGCCCCAGCATTTT
CDR3 protein: CASSQDEDQPQHF

clone size: -
V gene: TRBV23-1
CDR3 length: 17
D gene: -
J gene: TRBJ2-2
CDR3 DNA: TGCGCCAGCAGTCAATCAATGGGGACCGCGGACACCGGGGAGCTGTTTTTT
CDR3 protein: CASSQSMGTADTGELFF

clone size: -
V gene: TRBV19
CDR3 length: 15
D gene: -
J gene: TRBJ2-3
CDR3 DNA: TGTGCCAGTAGTATAGATTCACTGAACACAGATACGCAGTATTTT
CDR3 protein: CASSIDSLNTDTQYF

clone size: -
V gene: TRBV20-1
CDR3 length: 12
D gene: -
J gene: TRBJ1-4
CDR3 DNA: TGCAGTGCTAGAGATCTTTTTGAAAAACTGTTTTTT
CDR3 protein: CSARDLFEKLFF

clone size: -
V gene: TRBV20-1
CDR3 length: 12
D gene: TRBD1
J gene: TRBJ2-1
CDR3 DNA: TGCAGTGCCACACAGGGGGGCAATGAGCAGTTCTTC
CDR3 protein: CSATQGGNEQFF

clone size: -
V gene: TRBV12-3/TRBV12-4
CDR3 length: 12
D gene: -
J gene: TRBJ1-1
CDR3 DNA: TGTGCCAGCAGTTTGAACCCCCTACCGGCTTTCTTT
CDR3 protein: CASSLNPLPAFF

clone size: -
V gene: TRBV7-2
CDR3 length: 13
D gene: TRBD1
J gene: TRBJ2-4
CDR3 DNA: TGTGCCAGCGGGGACAGGGGAGGGAACATTCAGTACTTC
CDR3 protein: CASGDRGGNIQYF

clone size: -
V gene: TRBV20-1
CDR3 length: 14
D gene: TRBD1
J gene: TRBJ1-1
CDR3 DNA: TGCAGTGCTAGTAGACAGGGGGCGGGCACTGAAGCTTTCTTT
CDR3 protein: CSASRQGAGTEAFF

clone size: -
V gene: TRBV2
CDR3 length: 15
D gene: TRBD1
J gene: TRBJ2-7
CDR3 DNA: TGTGCCAGCACCCAAGAGGGGACAGTTGTCGCCGAGCAGTACTTC
CDR3 protein: CASTQEGTVVAEQYF

clone size: once
V gene: TRBV9
CDR3 length: 13
D gene: -
J gene: TRBJ1-1
CDR3 DNA: TGTGCCAGCAGCGCCCTAGGGGGGACTGAAGCTTTCTTT
CDR3 protein: CASSALGGTEAFF

clone size: -
V gene: TRBV7-6
CDR3 length: 16
D gene: -
J gene: TRBJ2-6
CDR3 DNA: TGTGCCAGCAGCCCTACGGTCATGTCTGGGGCCAACGTCCTGACTTTC
CDR3 protein: CASSPTVMSGANVLTF

clone size: -
V gene: TRBV7-2
CDR3 length: 13
D gene: -
J gene: TRBJ1-2
CDR3 DNA: TGTGCCAGCAGCCAGGAAAGGGCGCGGGGCTACACCTTC
CDR3 protein: CASSQERARGYTF

clone size: -
V gene: TRBV15
CDR3 length: 16
D gene: TRBD1
J gene: TRBJ2-7
CDR3 DNA: TGTGCCACCAGCCGTCGCCGGGACAGGGAGCCAAAAGAGCAGTACTTC
CDR3 protein: CATSRRRDREPKEQYF

clone size: -
V gene: TRBV30
CDR3 length: 14
D gene: -
J gene: TRBJ2-7
CDR3 DNA: TGTGCCTGGAGTGTACAGGTCAGGTCCTACGAGCAGTACTTC
CDR3 protein: CAWSVQVRSYEQYF

clone size: -
V gene: TRBV20-1
CDR3 length: 17
D gene: TRBD1
J gene: TRBJ2-5
CDR3 DNA: TGCAGTGCTCCAGAGGCGGCCCGGACAGGGGGAAGCGAGACCCAGTACTTC
CDR3 protein: CSAPEAARTGGSETQYF

clone size: -
V gene: TRBV7-2
CDR3 length: 18
D gene: TRBD2
J gene: TRBJ2-7
CDR3 DNA: TGTGCCAGCAGCCCGCGTGGAGCGGGAGTAGATGGGTCCTACGAGCAGTACTTC
CDR3 protein: CASSPRGAGVDGSYEQYF

clone size: -
V gene: TRBV10-3
CDR3 length: 13
D gene: -
J gene: TRBJ2-7
CDR3 DNA: TGTGCCATCAAGCAGGGTGCCAACTACGAGCAGTACTTC
CDR3 protein: CAIKQGANYEQYF

clone size: -
V gene: TRBV29-1
CDR3 length: 13
D gene: -
J gene: TRBJ2-2
CDR3 DNA: TGCAGCGTTCGGGACTCTAACACCGGGGAGCTGTTTTTT
CDR3 protein: CSVRDSNTGELFF

clone size: -
V gene: TRBV20-1
CDR3 length: 12
D gene: -
J gene: TRBJ2-5
CDR3 DNA: TGCAGTGCTCCCCGTCAACGAGAGACCCAGTACTTC
CDR3 protein: CSAPRQRETQYF

clone size: -
V gene: TRBV5-6
CDR3 length: 16
D gene: -
J gene: TRBJ2-7
CDR3 DNA: TGTGCCAGCTCCGTGGGTGACGGGGGGCGCTCCTACGAGCAGTACTTC
CDR3 protein: CASSVGDGGRSYEQYF

clone size: -
V gene: TRBV20-1
CDR3 length: 14
D gene: -
J gene: TRBJ1-5
CDR3 DNA: TGCAGTGCTAGAGAGGCAGGGCGCAATCAGCCCCAGCATTTT
CDR3 protein: CSAREAGRNQPQHF

clone size: -
V gene: TRBV29-1
CDR3 length: 12
D gene: -
J gene: TRBJ1-1
CDR3 DNA: TGCAGCGGCGCAAGGCGGGGCACTGAAGCTTTCTTT
CDR3 protein: CSGARRGTEAFF

clone size: -
V gene: TRBV20-1
CDR3 length: 10
D gene: -
J gene: TRBJ2-1
CDR3 DNA: TGCAGTGCGAGCCTGAATGAGCAGTTCTTC
CDR3 protein: CSASLNEQFF

clone size: -
V gene: TRBV12-5
CDR3 length: 15
D gene: -
J gene: TRBJ2-5
CDR3 DNA: TGTGCTAGTGGCTCCGCCGGGACCGGGCAAGAGACCCAGTACTTC
CDR3 protein: CASGSAGTGQETQYF

clone size: -
V gene: TRBV20-1
CDR3 length: 16
D gene: TRBD1
J gene: TRBJ1-5
CDR3 DNA: TGCAGTGCTAGAGCGACCGGGACAGATAGCAATCAGCCCCAGCTTTTT
CDR3 protein: CSARATGTDSNQPQLF

clone size: -
V gene: TRBV5-1
CDR3 length: 15
D gene: TRBD2
J gene: TRBJ2-2
CDR3 DNA: TGCGCCAGCAGCGAGACTAGCGGGGTTACCGGGGAGCTGTTTTTT
CDR3 protein: CASSETSGVTGELFF

clone size: -
V gene: TRBV29-1
CDR3 length: 14
D gene: TRBD1
J gene: TRBJ2-1
CDR3 DNA: TGCAGCGTCGGCTACAGGGGGACCATCAATGAGCAGTTCTTC
CDR3 protein: CSVGYRGTINEQFF

clone size: -
V gene: TRBV7-2
CDR3 length: 14
D gene: -
J gene: TRBJ2-3
CDR3 DNA: TGTGCCAGCAGCTACTCTAGCGGCACAGATACGCAGTATTTT
CDR3 protein: CASSYSSGTDTQYF

clone size: -
V gene: TRBV10-3
CDR3 length: 17
D gene: -
J gene: TRBJ2-4
CDR3 DNA: TGTGCCATCAGTGAGGGGATTGGGTCCCTAGCCAAAAACATTCAGTACTTC
CDR3 protein: CAISEGIGSLAKNIQYF

clone size: -
V gene: TRBV7-8
CDR3 length: 17
D gene: -
J gene: TRBJ1-1
CDR3 DNA: TGTGCCAGCAGCTTAGCGGACAGAATTCTACCCCGGACTGAAGCTTTCTTT
CDR3 protein: CASSLADRILPRTEAFF

clone size: -
V gene: TRBV20-1
CDR3 length: 15
D gene: -
J gene: TRBJ2-5
CDR3 DNA: TGCAGTGGTCCATCCGCCAGCGGAAAACAAGAGACCCAGTACTTC
CDR3 protein: CSGPSASGKQETQYF

clone size: -
V gene: TRBV15
CDR3 length: 12
D gene: -
J gene: TRBJ1-5
CDR3 DNA: TGTGCCACCTCAGGCCTAAATCAGCCCCAGCATTTT
CDR3 protein: CATSGLNQPQHF

clone size: once
V gene: TRBV5-1
CDR3 length: 13
D gene: -
J gene: TRBJ2-7
CDR3 DNA: TGCGCCAGCAGCTTGAGCCTTAACTACGAGCAGTACTTC
CDR3 protein: CASSLSLNYEQYF

clone size: -
V gene: TRBV29-1
CDR3 length: 14
D gene: -
J gene: TRBJ2-1
CDR3 DNA: TGCAGCGCCGCGGGGGGACAGAACCACAATGAGCAGTTCTTC
CDR3 protein: CSAAGGQNHNEQFF

clone size: -
V gene: TRBV29-1
CDR3 length: 16
D gene: TRBD2
J gene: TRBJ2-1
CDR3 DNA: TGCAGCGTTCTAGCGGGGGGATATACCCGAAACAATGAGCAGTTCTTC
CDR3 protein: CSVLAGGYTRNNEQFF

clone size: once
V gene: TRBV7-9
CDR3 length: 16
D gene: TRBD1
J gene: TRBJ2-7
CDR3 DNA: TGTGCCAGCAGCTCCCCCTCGTTGGGGACAGCCTACGAGCAGTACTTC
CDR3 protein: CASSSPSLGTAYEQYF

clone size: -
V gene: TRBV6-2/TRBV6-3
CDR3 length: 13
D gene: -
J gene: TRBJ1-6
CDR3 DNA: TGTGCCAGCAGAAACAGGGATAATTCACCCCTCCACTTT
CDR3 protein: CASRNRDNSPLHF

clone size: -
V gene: TRBV10-2
CDR3 length: 14
D gene: -
J gene: TRBJ1-5
CDR3 DNA: TGCGCCAGCTCCGGGACATATAGCAATCAGCCCCAGCATTTT
CDR3 protein: CASSGTYSNQPQHF

clone size: -
V gene: TRBV3-1
CDR3 length: 19
D gene: -
J gene: TRBJ2-7
CDR3 DNA: TGTGCCAGCAGCCGGGCCCCAACGGTCCCACAGGGACCCTCCTACGAGCAGTACTTC
CDR3 protein: CASSRAPTVPQGPSYEQYF

clone size: -
V gene: TRBV7-2
CDR3 length: 14
D gene: TRBD1
J gene: TRBJ1-1
CDR3 DNA: TGTGCCAGCAGCATCCGACAGGGGGCCGGTGAAGCTTTCTTT
CDR3 protein: CASSIRQGAGEAFF

clone size: -
V gene: TRBV9
CDR3 length: 16
D gene: -
J gene: TRBJ2-6
CDR3 DNA: TGTGCCAGCAGCGGACCACGGGAAAGTGGGGCCAACGTCCTGACTTTC
CDR3 protein: CASSGPRESGANVLTF

clone size: once
V gene: TRBV29-1
CDR3 length: 12
D gene: -
J gene: TRBJ1-1
CDR3 DNA: TGCAGCTCCAAGACCATGAACACTGAAGCTTTCTTT
CDR3 protein: CSSKTMNTEAFF

clone size: -
V gene: TRBV30
CDR3 length: 13
D gene: -
J gene: TRBJ1-1
CDR3 DNA: TGTGCCTGGAGTTCACTGCGGAAGGCTGAAGCTTTCTTT
CDR3 protein: CAWSSLRKAEAFF

clone size: -
V gene: TRBV9
CDR3 length: 13
D gene: -
J gene: TRBJ2-5
CDR3 DNA: TGTGCCAGCAGCGTAGATGGGAAAGAGACCCAGTACTTC
CDR3 protein: CASSVDGKETQYF

clone size: -
V gene: TRBV9
CDR3 length: 14
D gene: TRBD1
J gene: TRBJ1-1
CDR3 DNA: TGTGCCAGCAGCTTTTCGACAGGGTCCACTGAAGCTTTCTTT
CDR3 protein: CASSFSTGSTEAFF

clone size: -
V gene: TRBV29-1
CDR3 length: 15
D gene: -
J gene: TRBJ2-7
CDR3 DNA: TGCAGCGTTGAAGATCGGTTACCGAACTCCTACGAGCAGTACTTC
CDR3 protein: CSVEDRLPNSYEQYF

clone size: once
V gene: TRBV27
CDR3 length: 15
D gene: -
J gene: TRBJ2-1
CDR3 DNA: TGTGCCAGCAGTTTAGCACAGGCCTCCTACAATGAGCAGTTCTTC
CDR3 protein: CASSLAQASYNEQFF

clone size: -
V gene: TRBV30
CDR3 length: 15
D gene: TRBD1
J gene: TRBJ2-2
CDR3 DNA: TGTGCCTGGAGTGTAGTGACAGGGTCGCGCGGGGAGCTGTTTTTT
CDR3 protein: CAWSVVTGSRGELFF

clone size: -
V gene: TRBV20-1
CDR3 length: 14
D gene: TRBD1
J gene: TRBJ1-5
CDR3 DNA: TGCAGTGCTAGTCCCGGGACAGGGTTTCGGCCCCAGCATTTT
CDR3 protein: CSASPGTGFRPQHF

clone size: -
V gene: TRBV6-1
CDR3 length: 16
D gene: -
J gene: TRBJ1-2
CDR3 DNA: TGTGCCAGCAGCCCCGGTGATTCTAGCAGGAGGAATGGCTACACCTTC
CDR3 protein: CASSPGDSSRRNGYTF

clone size: -
V gene: TRBV20-1
CDR3 length: 15
D gene: -
J gene: TRBJ2-2
CDR3 DNA: TGCAGTGCTAGTCGGCTTGCGGGCGTCTCCGGGGAGCTGTTTTTT
CDR3 protein: CSASRLAGVSGELFF

clone size: -
V gene: TRBV4-3
CDR3 length: 16
D gene: -
J gene: TRBJ2-5
CDR3 DNA: TGCGCCAGCAGCCAAGTAGGACGGGAGTTTGGAGAGACCCAGTACTTC
CDR3 protein: CASSQVGREFGETQYF